This T cell receptor beta chain was observed in a study of blood T cell repertoires in COVID-19. In the study overall: Sites in the United States, Italy and Spain provided acute and convalescent COVID-19 samples. T cells, B-cell-depleted T cells, or PBMCs supplied cDNA or gDNA.

Original processing methods: Reference gene primers were amplified, and this amplification served to estimate nucleated cell counts. Generated by immunoSEQ multiplex PCR, the TCRdb table keeps only in-frame clones and is missing some. D and trimming come from the DNA, and the V and J calls and clone size come from that table. The profile covers approximately 250,000 clones, with roughly 84% appearing a single time and around 0.89% taken by the ten largest. The germline gives CDR1 SGHDN, CDR2 FVKESK. This CDR3 is 13 amino acids long. V lost 5 bases and J lost 6, with 13 bases in between. This rearrangement joins TRBV14 to TRBJ1-2, with a possible D match to TRBD1 (5 bases). This sequence was found in a man aged 35-49 years with acute or convalescent COVID-19. The sequenced material came from peripheral blood. CDR3 region: CASSRRDGDGYTF. DNA for the CDR3: TGTGCCAGCAGCAGGAGGGACGGGGATGGCTACACCTTC.